This T cell receptor beta chain stems from a study of graft-versus-host responses after intestinal transplantation. Approximately 200,000 CFSE-labeled responder cells were plated with approximately 200,000 irradiated, violet-dye-labeled stimulator cells. The protocol was immunoSEQ multiplex PCR, while the TCRdb copy is restricted to in-frame clones and leaves out a portion. The table includes around 8,000 clones, about a third detected once. Sequenced material: alloreactive CD4+ T cells from a mixed lymphocyte reaction culture, taken before intestinal transplant. Subset in this sample: CFSE-low proliferating T cells sorted from approximately six-day pre-transplant mixed lymphocyte reaction (GvH or HvG direction). This clonotype was obtained from a human patient who received an intestinal transplant.

The CDR3 loop is CASSFGQGNNEKLFF. CDR3 nucleotide sequence: TGTGCCAGCAGTTTTGGTCAGGGTAATAATGAAAAACTGTTTTTT. The chain couples TRBV2 to TRBJ1-4; tentative D call: TRBD1 (5 bases). The V gene lost 5 bases and the J gene lost 4 bases, with 14 bases spanning the gap. Looked up from germline, CDR1 is SNHLY and CDR2 is FYNNEI. This CDR3 is 15 amino acids long.